These 23 T cell receptor beta chains share one sample of origin, sequenced in a study of HIV-infected patients and healthy controls. No cell fractionation was done, so the repertoire covers all unsorted peripheral blood T cells. Around 530 ng RNA was reverse transcribed with alpha and beta constant-region primers. Separate chain-specific third strand synthesis with multiplexing indices produced the alpha and beta libraries. In TCRdb, the 5' RACE reads were re-called with MiXCR into one record per CDR3 protein. The profile covers more than 8,000 distinct CDR3 sequences, with around 7.5% appearing a single time and around 5.9% taken by the ten largest. Sequenced input: blood. The receptor set was obtained from an adult in good health.

This clonotype is medium-sized (0.01 to 0.1%). CDR3 DNA sequence: TGTGCCAGCAGCCAGGAACAGGCGGCTAATCAGCCCCAGCATTTT. This encodes CASSQEQAANQPQHF. The gene calls are TRBV2 and TRBJ1-5, with a tentative D call TRBD1 (5 bases). V lost 6 bases and J 4 bases, leaving 16 bases between the germline ends. This CDR3 region has 15 residues. Germline-derived CDR1 and CDR2 are SNHLY and FYNNEI.

This clonotype is judged medium-sized. The chain has TRBV10-1 and TRBJ2-3; D is perhaps TRBD1 (6 bases). CDR3 length equals 12 residues. Germline loops: CDR1 WNHNN, CDR2 SYGVQD (reference sequence). Trimming took off 6 bases at V and 6 bases at J, with 10 bases between the two ends. The CDR3 DNA reads as TGCGCCAGCAGCCTACAGGGCGATACGCAGTATTTT. Its translation: CASSLQGDTQYF.

This clonotype was picked up many times. This chain joins TRBV6-5 and TRBJ1-2; 9 positions agree with TRBD1. Per the germline V gene, CDR1 is MNHEY and CDR2 is SVGAGI. This CDR3 spans 14 amino acids. Trimming removed 7 bases from V and 7 bases from J; junction bases left unmatched: 10. The CDR3 loop is CASTPGQGFSGYTF. The DNA of the CDR3 is TGTGCCAGCACCCCGGGACAGGGCTTCAGTGGCTACACCTTC.

A few counts support this clonotype. V usage is TRBV28 and J usage is TRBJ1-2; D possibly corresponds to TRBD1 (5 bases). V was shortened by 3 bases and J by 9 bases, with 14 bases between the two germline ends. CDR1 is MDHEN, CDR2 SYDVKM, per germline. The CDR3 contains 13 residues. The CDR3 loop is CASSFFERDRYTF. CDR3 coding DNA: TGTGCCAGCAGTTTCTTCGAGAGGGACCGCTACACCTTC.

This clonotype was counted at least ten times. This chain connects TRBV11-3 to TRBJ2-5; the D gene is possibly TRBD1 (5 bases). Germline-derived CDR1 and CDR2 are SGHNT and YENEEA. This CDR3 spans 15 amino acids. V dropped 1 base and J dropped 1 base, with 10 bases sitting between them. The DNA of the CDR3 is TGTGCCAGCAGCTTAGGGGCAGGGTCCCAAGAGACCCAGTACTTC. Translating it yields CASSLGAGSQETQYF.

This sequence joins TRBV29-1 and TRBJ2-6, with D unresolved. This CDR3 comprises 16 residues. V dropped 4 bases and J dropped 2 bases, with 15 bases sitting between them. Germline V gene sequence: CDR1 SQVTM, CDR2 ANQGSEA. The CDR3 region is CSVVSGARTGANVLTF. CDR3 bases: TGCAGCGTTGTATCCGGCGCCCGTACTGGGGCCAACGTCCTGACTTTC.

In its sample, this clonotype was seen a few times. The chain is built from TRBV11-2 and TRBJ2-5; no clear D gene. Germline assignment: CDR1 SGHAT and CDR2 FQNNGV. CDR3 size: 12 residues. Trimming took 6 bases from V and 7 from J, leaving 12 bases between them. CDR3 region: CASSEQDGTQYF. As DNA, the CDR3 is TGTGCCAGCAGTGAACAAGATGGGACCCAGTACTTC.

This clonotype showed up many times. The chain is built from TRBV29-1 and TRBJ2-7; D is perhaps TRBD2 (5 bases). Per germline, CDR1 SQVTM and CDR2 ANQGSEA. The ends were cut back, 6 bases at V and 1 base at J, with 13 bases in the middle. CDR3 length: 13 amino acids. As DNA, the CDR3 is TGCAGCGTGCGGCCGTCGGGGTCCTACGAGCAGTACTTC. Protein sequence: CSVRPSGSYEQYF.

This clonotype is classed as medium-sized. The chain recombines TRBV5-6 with TRBJ1-5; D unresolved. The CDR3 length is 16 residues. Germline CDR1 reads SGHDT; CDR2 reads YYEEEE. Trimming took off 0 bases at V and 5 bases at J, with 15 bases between the two ends. CDR3 sequence: CASSLGFVLADQPQHF. CDR3 DNA: TGTGCCAGCAGCTTGGGATTTGTCCTGGCGGATCAGCCCCAGCATTTT.

This clonotype has just a few counts. This chain joins TRBV18 and TRBJ2-7; D is possibly TRBD1 or TRBD2 (5 bases each). The CDR3 covers 15 residues. Trimming pared 2 bases from V and 4 bases from J, leaving 15 bases between. Germline loops: CDR1 KGHSH, CDR2 LQKENI. In DNA, the CDR3 is TGTGCCAGCTCACCAGAACAGAGGGGAATGTACGAGCAGTACTTC. Translation gives CASSPEQRGMYEQYF. The complete variable domain, with remaining parts taken from reference TRBV18 and TRBJ2-7, reads NAGVMQNPRHLVRRRGQEARLRCSPMKGHSHVYWYRQLPEEGLKFMVYLQKENIIDESGMPKERFSAEFPKEGPSILRIQQVVRGDSAAYFCASSPEQRGMYEQYFGPGTRLTVT.

This clonotype is medium-sized by share. The chain combines TRBV6-5 with TRBJ1-4; a weak D match, TRBD1 (6 bases). V lost 5 bases and J 7 bases, leaving 11 bases between the germline ends. The germline V gene encodes CDR1 MNHEY and CDR2 SVGAGI. This CDR3 spans 13 amino acids. The CDR3, as DNA: TGTGCCAGCAGTACTACAGGGAGTGAAAAACTGTTTTTT. The encoded protein is CASSTTGSEKLFF.

This clonotype has more than one count but fewer than ten. The chain couples TRBV15 to TRBJ1-5; D is perhaps TRBD1 (6 bases). The CDR3 totals 17 residues. Trimming pared 3 bases from V and 0 bases from J, leaving 15 bases between. CDR1 is LNHNV, CDR2 YYDKDF, per germline (reference sequence). CDR3: CATSSLGRGHSNQPQHF. CDR3 sequence (DNA): TGTGCCACCAGCAGTCTCGGTCGGGGGCATAGCAATCAGCCCCAGCATTTT.

This clonotype has ten or more counts. The chain has TRBV6-1 and TRBJ1-5; D uncertain. Trimming took 8 bases from V and 3 from J, leaving 11 bases between them. Germline assignment: CDR1 MNHNS and CDR2 SASEGT. There are 13 residues in the CDR3. The CDR3 coding sequence is TGTGCCAGCTCCCTACAACCCAATCAGCCCCAGCATTTT. Protein product: CASSLQPNQPQHF.

Judged by abundance, this clonotype is medium-sized. The chain employs TRBV6-5 and TRBJ2-7, with a weak D call TRBD1 (5 bases). The CDR3 loop spans 12 amino acids. Germline lookup yields CDR1 MNHEY and CDR2 SVGAGI. The V end lost 5 bases, the J end lost 7 bases, and 12 bases lay between the germline ends. The CDR3 region is CASSRGQKEQYF. The CDR3 DNA follows: TGTGCCAGCAGTCGCGGACAAAAGGAGCAGTACTTC.

This clonotype was seen many times. V is TRBV13 and J is TRBJ2-3, with TRBD1 identical over 7 bases. Losses at the gene ends were 2 bases for V and 2 bases for J; bases not matched to a gene: 4. CDR3 size: 15 residues. Germline-derived CDR1 and CDR2 are PRHDT and FYEKMQ (reference sequence). This CDR3 reads CASSLIGQATDTQYF. The CDR3, as DNA: TGTGCCAGCAGCTTAATCGGACAGGCCACAGATACGCAGTATTTT.

This clonotype was counted ten times or more. This chain connects TRBV4-2 to TRBJ2-4, with unresolved D. Germline lookup yields CDR1 LGHNA and CDR2 YNFKEQ. V gave up 0 bases and J gave up 9 bases, with 12 bases separating them. The CDR3 sequence is 14 residues long. The CDR3 loop is CASSQDSAPGIQYF. The CDR3 DNA reads TGTGCCAGCAGCCAAGATTCAGCGCCGGGCATTCAGTACTTC.

In its sample, this clonotype was seen many times. The rearrangement joins TRBV5-1 to TRBJ2-2; D is possibly TRBD1 (6 bases). Trimming pared 3 bases from V and 2 bases from J, leaving 20 bases between. The CDR3 loop spans 18 amino acids. The germline V gene has CDR1 SGHRS and CDR2 YFSETQ. The CDR3 protein is CASSYSEGTRGNTGELFF. CDR3 nucleotides: TGCGCCAGCAGCTACAGTGAAGGGACCAGGGGAAACACCGGGGAGCTGTTTTTT.

In this sample, this clonotype turned up many times. The genes are TRBV7-2 and TRBJ2-7, with D tentatively TRBD1 (6 bases). CDR3 size: 16 residues. Between the trimmed V and J ends, which lost 5 bases and 2 bases, there was a span of 19 bases. The germline CDR1 and CDR2 sequences are SGHTA and FQGNSA. CDR3 in DNA: TGTGCCAGCAGCGCTTCATCGGCAGGGGCGACCTACGAGCAGTACTTC. It codes for CASSASSAGATYEQYF.

The genes are TRBV29-1 and TRBJ1-1; D gene ambiguous. Germline CDR1 and CDR2: SQVTM and ANQGSEA. Trimming cost V 0 bases and J 5 bases, with 10 bases left between them. The CDR3 loop spans 13 amino acids. CDR3: CSVEDPPGTEAFF. The CDR3 DNA reads as TGCAGCGTTGAAGATCCCCCTGGGACTGAAGCTTTCTTT.

The rearrangement joins TRBV18 to TRBJ2-4; D unclear. Germline CDR1 is KGHSH and CDR2 is LQKENI. The CDR3 totals 14 residues. Trimming pared 3 bases from V and 0 bases from J, leaving 6 bases between. The CDR3 DNA follows: TGTGCCAGCTCACCTGGGTTAGCCAAAAACATTCAGTACTTC. It codes for CASSPGLAKNIQYF.

The table lists this clonotype with many counts. The rearrangement uses TRBV30 and TRBJ2-1, with D unresolved. The CDR3 extends over 13 amino acids. The V end lost 5 bases, the J end lost 7 bases, and 15 bases lay between the germline ends. Per the germline V gene, CDR1 is GTSNPN and CDR2 is SVGIG (reference sequence). In DNA form, the CDR3 reads TGTGCCTGGTCTCACGAGGTACCTAATGAGCAGTTCTTC. It yields the protein CAWSHEVPNEQFF.

Relative to its sample, this clonotype is medium-sized (0.01 to 0.1%). The genes are TRBV30 and TRBJ2-1; D is perhaps TRBD2 (5 bases). CDR3 length: 13 residues. V shed 3 bases and J shed 5 bases, with 11 bases lying between them. CDR1 GTSNPN and CDR2 SVGIG come from the germline V gene (reference sequence). CDR3 loop: CAWRLGLNNEQFF. Written as DNA, the CDR3 is TGTGCCTGGAGGCTTGGACTGAACAATGAGCAGTTCTTC.

This clonotype is termed medium-sized. V is TRBV29-1 and J is TRBJ1-5; tentatively, D is TRBD1 (5 bases). The ends were cut back, 4 bases at V and 6 bases at J, with 10 bases in the middle. The V gene's germline CDR1 is SQVTM and CDR2 ANQGSEA. The CDR3 has 12 amino acids. Written as DNA, the CDR3 is TGCAGCGTTGTGGTCGGGGCTCAGCCCCAGCATTTT. This codes for CSVVVGAQPQHF.